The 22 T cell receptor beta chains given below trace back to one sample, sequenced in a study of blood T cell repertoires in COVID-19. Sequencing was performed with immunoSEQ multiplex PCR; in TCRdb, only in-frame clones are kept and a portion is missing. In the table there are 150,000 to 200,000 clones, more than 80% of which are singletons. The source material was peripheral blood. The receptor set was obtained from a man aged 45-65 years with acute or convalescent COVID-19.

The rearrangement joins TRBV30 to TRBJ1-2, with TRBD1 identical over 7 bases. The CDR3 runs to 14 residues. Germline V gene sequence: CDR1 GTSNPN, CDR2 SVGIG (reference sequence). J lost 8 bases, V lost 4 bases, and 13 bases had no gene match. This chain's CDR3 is CAWTSLEGARGYTF. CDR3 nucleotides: TGTGCCTGGACCTCACTGGAGGGGGCTCGGGGCTACACCTTC.

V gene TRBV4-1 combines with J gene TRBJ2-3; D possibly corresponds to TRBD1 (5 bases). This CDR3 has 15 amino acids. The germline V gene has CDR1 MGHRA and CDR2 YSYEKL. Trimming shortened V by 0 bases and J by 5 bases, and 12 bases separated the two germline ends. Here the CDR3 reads CASSQEATAEDTQYF. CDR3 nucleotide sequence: TGCGCCAGCAGCCAAGAGGCGACAGCAGAAGATACGCAGTATTTT.

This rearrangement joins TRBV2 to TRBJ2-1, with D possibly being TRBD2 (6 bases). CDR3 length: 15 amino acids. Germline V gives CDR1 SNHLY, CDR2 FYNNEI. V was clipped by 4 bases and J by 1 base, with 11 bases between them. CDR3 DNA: TGTGCCAGCAGTGTCGGCGGGGTTTCCTACAATGAGCAGTTCTTC. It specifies CASSVGGVSYNEQFF.

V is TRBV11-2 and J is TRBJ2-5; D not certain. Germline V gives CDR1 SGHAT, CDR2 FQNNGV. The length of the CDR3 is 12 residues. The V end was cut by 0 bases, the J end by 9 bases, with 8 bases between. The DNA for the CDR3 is TGTGCCAGCAGCTTAGATGACACATCCCAGTACTTC. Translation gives CASSLDDTSQYF.

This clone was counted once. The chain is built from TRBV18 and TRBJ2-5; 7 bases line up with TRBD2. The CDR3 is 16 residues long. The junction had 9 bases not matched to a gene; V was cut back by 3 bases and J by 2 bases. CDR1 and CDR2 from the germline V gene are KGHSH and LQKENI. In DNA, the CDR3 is TGTGCCAGCTCACCTTCTATACAGCGGGGACAAGAGACCCAGTACTTC. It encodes CASSPSIQRGQETQYF. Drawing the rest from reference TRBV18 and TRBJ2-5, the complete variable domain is NAGVMQNPRHLVRRRGQEARLRCSPMKGHSHVYWYRQLPEEGLKFMVYLQKENIIDESGMPKERFSAEFPKEGPSILRIQQVVRGDSAAYFCASSPSIQRGQETQYFGPGTRLLVL.

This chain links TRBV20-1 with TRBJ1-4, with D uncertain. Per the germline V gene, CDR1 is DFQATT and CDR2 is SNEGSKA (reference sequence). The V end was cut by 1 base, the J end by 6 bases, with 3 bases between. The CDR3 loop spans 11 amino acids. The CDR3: CSARAYEKLFF. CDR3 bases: TGCAGTGCTAGAGCCTATGAAAAACTGTTTTTT.

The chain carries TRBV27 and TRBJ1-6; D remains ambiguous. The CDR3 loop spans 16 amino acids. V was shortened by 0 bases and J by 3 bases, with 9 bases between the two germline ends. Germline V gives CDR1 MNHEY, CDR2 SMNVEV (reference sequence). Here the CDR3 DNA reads TGTGCCAGCAGTTTATCCGGGGAAAGCTATAATTCACCCCTCCACTTT. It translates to CASSLSGESYNSPLHF.

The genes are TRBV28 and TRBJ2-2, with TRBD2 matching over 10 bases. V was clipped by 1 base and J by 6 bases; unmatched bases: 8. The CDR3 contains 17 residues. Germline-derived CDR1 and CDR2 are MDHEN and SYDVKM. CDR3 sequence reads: CASSLSGLAGVSGELFF. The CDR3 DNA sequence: TGTGCCAGCAGTTTATCCGGGCTAGCGGGAGTATCCGGGGAGCTGTTTTTT.

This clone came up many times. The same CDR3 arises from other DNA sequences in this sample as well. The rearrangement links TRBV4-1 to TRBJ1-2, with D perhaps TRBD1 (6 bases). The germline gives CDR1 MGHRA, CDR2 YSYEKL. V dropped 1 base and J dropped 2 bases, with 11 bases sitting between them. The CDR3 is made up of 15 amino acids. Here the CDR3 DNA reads TGCGCCAGCAGCCAAGTGGTGCAGGGGAACTATGGCTACACCTTC. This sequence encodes CASSQVVQGNYGYTF.

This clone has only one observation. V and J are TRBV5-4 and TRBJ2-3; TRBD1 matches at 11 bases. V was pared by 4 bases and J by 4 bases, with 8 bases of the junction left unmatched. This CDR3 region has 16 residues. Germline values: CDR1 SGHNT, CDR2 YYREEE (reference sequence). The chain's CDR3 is CASSISGQGVSDTQYF. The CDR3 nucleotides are TGTGCCAGCAGCATCTCGGGACAGGGGGTCTCAGATACGCAGTATTTT.

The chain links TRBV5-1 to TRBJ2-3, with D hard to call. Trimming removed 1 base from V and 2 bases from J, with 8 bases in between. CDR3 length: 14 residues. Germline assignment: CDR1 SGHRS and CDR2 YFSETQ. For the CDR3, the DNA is TGCGCCAGCAGCTTGTCCAGTCCCACAGATACGCAGTATTTT. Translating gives CASSLSSPTDTQYF.

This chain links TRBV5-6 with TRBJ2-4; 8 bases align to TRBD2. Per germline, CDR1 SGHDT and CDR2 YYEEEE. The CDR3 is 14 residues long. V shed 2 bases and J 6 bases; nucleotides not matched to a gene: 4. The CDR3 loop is CASSLVAGRNIQYF. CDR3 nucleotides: TGTGCCAGCAGCTTAGTAGCGGGGAGAAACATTCAGTACTTC.

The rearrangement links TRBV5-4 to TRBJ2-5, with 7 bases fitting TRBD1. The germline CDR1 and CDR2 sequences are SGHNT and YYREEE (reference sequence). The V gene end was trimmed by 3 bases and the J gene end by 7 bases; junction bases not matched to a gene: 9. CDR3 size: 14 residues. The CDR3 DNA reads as TGTGCCAGCAGCTCACAGGGGATGCCCGGGACCCAGTACTTC. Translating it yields CASSSQGMPGTQYF.

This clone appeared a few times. The CDR3 sequence is CASTGQGEGSPLHF. Written as DNA, the CDR3 is TGTGCCAGCACTGGACAGGGTGAGGGTTCACCCCTCCACTTT. The rearrangement joins TRBV2 to TRBJ1-6, with TRBD1 matching over 8 bases. The CDR3 length is 14 residues. Trimming cost V 7 bases and J 9 bases; bases outside gene matches: 8. Germline CDR1 SNHLY, CDR2 FYNNEI.

Written as DNA, the CDR3 is TGTGCCAGCAGCGTAACCACCGCCGGGACTTCGTTCTTC. It is translated as CASSVTTAGTSFF. The chain combines TRBV7-2 with TRBJ2-1; the D gene is possibly TRBD2 (6 bases). The V gene's germline CDR1 is SGHTA and CDR2 FQGNSA. The CDR3 length is 13 residues. V was shortened by 5 bases and J by 15 bases, with 20 bases between the two germline ends.

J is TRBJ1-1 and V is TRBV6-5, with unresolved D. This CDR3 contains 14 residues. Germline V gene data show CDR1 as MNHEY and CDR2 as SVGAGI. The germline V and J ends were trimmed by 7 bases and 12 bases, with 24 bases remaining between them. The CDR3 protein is CASTPSGVPRGTFF. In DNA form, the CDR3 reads TGTGCCAGCACCCCATCTGGTGTCCCGCGAGGAACTTTCTTT.

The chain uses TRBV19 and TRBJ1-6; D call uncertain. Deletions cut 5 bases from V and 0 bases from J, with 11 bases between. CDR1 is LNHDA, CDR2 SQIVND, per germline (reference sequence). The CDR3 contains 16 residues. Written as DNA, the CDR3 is TGTGCCAGTAGTCCCGGTGGGAGCTCCTATAATTCACCCCTCCACTTT. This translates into CASSPGGSSYNSPLHF.

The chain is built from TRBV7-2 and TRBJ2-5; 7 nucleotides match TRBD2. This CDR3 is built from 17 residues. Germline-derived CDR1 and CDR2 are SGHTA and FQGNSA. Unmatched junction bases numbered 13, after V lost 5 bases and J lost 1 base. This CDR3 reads CASSLQGGLPAQETQYF. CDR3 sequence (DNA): TGTGCCAGCAGCCTCCAGGGAGGGCTCCCCGCCCAAGAGACCCAGTACTTC.

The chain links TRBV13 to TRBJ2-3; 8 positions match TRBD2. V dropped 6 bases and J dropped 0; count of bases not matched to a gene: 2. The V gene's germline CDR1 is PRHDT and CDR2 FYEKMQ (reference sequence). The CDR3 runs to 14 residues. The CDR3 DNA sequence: TGTGCCAGCAGGCCTAGCGGGAGCACAGATACGCAGTATTTT. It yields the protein CASRPSGSTDTQYF.

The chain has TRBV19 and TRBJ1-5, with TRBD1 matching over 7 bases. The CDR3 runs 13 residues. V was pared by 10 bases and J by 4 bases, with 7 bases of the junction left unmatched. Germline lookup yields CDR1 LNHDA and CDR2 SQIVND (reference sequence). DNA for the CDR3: TGTGCCACATGGGACAGAAATAATCAGCCCCAGCATTTT. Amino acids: CATWDRNNQPQHF.

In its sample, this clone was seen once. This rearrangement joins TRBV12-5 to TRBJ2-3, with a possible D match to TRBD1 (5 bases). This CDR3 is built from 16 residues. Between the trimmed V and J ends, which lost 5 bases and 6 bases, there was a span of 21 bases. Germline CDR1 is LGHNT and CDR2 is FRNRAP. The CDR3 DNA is TGTGCTAGTGGTCCCCCCCAGGCAGGGTTATGGGATACGCAGTATTTT. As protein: CASGPPQAGLWDTQYF.

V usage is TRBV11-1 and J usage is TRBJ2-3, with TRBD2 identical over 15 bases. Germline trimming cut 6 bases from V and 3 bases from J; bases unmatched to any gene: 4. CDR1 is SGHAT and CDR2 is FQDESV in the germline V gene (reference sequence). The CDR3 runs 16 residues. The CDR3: CASRPGTSGGTDTQYF. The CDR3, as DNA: TGTGCCAGCAGGCCGGGGACTAGCGGGGGGACAGATACGCAGTATTTT.